The 32 T cell receptor beta chains given below trace back to one sample, sequenced in a study of cytomegalovirus exposure and HLA in healthy donors (dated by TCRdb to the late 2010s). The library was produced with the immunoSEQ multiplex PCR assay. The multiplex PCR relied on a mix of 60 forward primers for TCR Vbeta segments and 13 reverse primers for TCR Jbeta segments. TCRdb mirrors the immuneACCESS table, restricted to in-frame sequences. Some clones are absent from its copies; in checked studies, under half trace to an unresolved V gene, and the reason for the others is unknown. For this sample the table gives fewer than 200,000 clones, of which almost 80% were detected only once. Together, the top ten hold over 1% of the sample. Sequencing was performed on PBMCs. These receptors were obtained from a woman aged 45-59 years in good health and CMV-seronegative.

The chain combines TRBV9 with TRBJ2-3, with 7 bases identical to TRBD2. CDR3 size: 15 residues. The germline V gene encodes CDR1 SGDLS and CDR2 YYNGEE. Trimming took 1 base from V and 6 from J; bases not matched to a gene: 8. In DNA, the CDR3 is TGTGCCAGCAGCGTAAGCGGGACCCGAGGGGATACGCAGTATTTT. This codes for CASSVSGTRGDTQYF.

This rearrangement joins TRBV5-1 to TRBJ2-1, with no clear D. The V gene's germline CDR1 is SGHRS and CDR2 YFSETQ. This CDR3 has 15 amino acids. The germline V and J ends were trimmed by 6 bases and 0 bases, with 13 bases remaining between them. CDR3 in DNA: TGCGCCAGCATCCAGGCCCCCGGCTCCTACAATGAGCAGTTCTTC. This translates into CASIQAPGSYNEQFF. Variable domain in full (rest from reference TRBV5-1 and TRBJ2-1): KAGVTQTPRYLIKTRGQQVTLSCSPISGHRSVSWYQQTPGQGLQFLFEYFSETQRNKGNFPGRFSGRQFSNSRSEMNVSTLELGDSALYLCASIQAPGSYNEQFFGPGTRLTVL.

CDR3 sequence: CASNTQAGVSYEQYF. DNA of the CDR3: TGTGCCAGCAACACTCAAGCGGGAGTCTCCTACGAGCAGTACTTC. The chain carries TRBV6-5 and TRBJ2-7; 8 bases line up with TRBD2. The length of the CDR3 is 15 residues. V was pared by 7 bases and J by 0 bases, with 8 bases of the junction left unmatched. CDR1 and CDR2 (germline): MNHEY, SVGAGI.

The chain combines TRBV4-3 with TRBJ2-3, with D possibly being TRBD1 (5 bases). The CDR3 runs 13 residues. V was clipped by 5 bases and J by 4 bases, with 10 bases between them. Germline CDR1 LGHNA, CDR2 YSLEER. CDR3 sequence reads: CASSGAEADTQYF. CDR3 nucleotide sequence: TGCGCCAGCAGCGGGGCAGAGGCAGATACGCAGTATTTT.

CDR3 protein: CASSQSLAGNYEQYF. CDR3 DNA: TGCGCCAGCAGTCAATCCCTAGCGGGGAACTACGAGCAGTACTTC. The chain employs TRBV23-1 and TRBJ2-7, with 9 bases lining up with TRBD2. TRBV23-1 is sorted into the ORF group, with uncertain function. The CDR3 spans 15 residues. Trimming took 0 bases from V and 3 from J; bases not matched to a gene: 3.

As regards this clone: The junction does not match germline at one end; this may be a read error. The chain joins TRBV4-2 to TRBJ2-5, with a possible D match to TRBD2 (5 bases). The CDR3 runs to 14 residues. In germline, CDR1 is LGHNA, CDR2 YNFKEQ. CDR3 protein: CASSQEREYGTQYF. DNA for the CDR3: TGTGCCAGCAGTCAAGAGAGGGAATACGGGACCCAGTACTTC.

This chain links TRBV7-9 with TRBJ2-4, with a possible D match to TRBD2 (5 bases). This CDR3 contains 14 residues. The V end lost 8 bases, the J end lost 0 bases, and 11 bases lay between the germline ends. The V gene's germline CDR1 is SEHNR and CDR2 FQNEAQ (reference sequence). The CDR3, as DNA: TGTGCCAGCGGACTTATGAGAGCCAAAAACATTCAGTACTTC. Amino acid sequence: CASGLMRAKNIQYF.

The J gene is TRBJ2-1, the V gene TRBV10-3, with 8 bases matching TRBD1. V was clipped by 8 bases and J by 6 bases; unmatched bases: 9. CDR1 and CDR2 (germline): ENHRY, SYGVKD. The CDR3 contains 14 residues. The CDR3 here is CAILDRESPNEQFF. The DNA for the CDR3 is TGTGCCATCCTGGACAGGGAAAGCCCCAATGAGCAGTTCTTC.

This clone was seen a handful of times. The chain combines TRBV30 with TRBJ2-7; D not certain. The V gene's germline CDR1 is GTSNPN and CDR2 SVGIG (reference sequence). The V and J ends lost 0 bases and 4 bases respectively, with 7 bases between them. This CDR3 comprises 12 residues. In DNA, the CDR3 is TGTGCCTGGAGTGTACAAAGTTACGAGCAGTACTTC. It is translated as CAWSVQSYEQYF.

In DNA form, the CDR3 reads TGTGCCACCAGCAGGCTCTTGACAGGCGGAGAGACCCAGTACTTC. It yields the protein CATSRLLTGGETQYF. This rearrangement joins TRBV15 to TRBJ2-5; D is perhaps TRBD1 (6 bases). CDR1 is LNHNV and CDR2 is YYDKDF in the germline V gene (reference sequence). V gave up 3 bases and J gave up 4 bases, with 15 bases separating them. CDR3 length: 15 residues. Based on the CDR3 plus reference TRBV15 and TRBJ2-5, the full variable domain is DAMVIQNPRYQVTQFGKPVTLSCSQTLNHNVMYWYQQKSSQAPKLLFHYYDKDFNNEADTPDNFQSRRPNTSFCFLDIRSPGLGDTAMYLCATSRLLTGGETQYFGPGTRLLVL.

This chain connects TRBV28 to TRBJ2-5; 12 bases are shared with TRBD2. The CDR3 is 16 residues long. CDR1 and CDR2 from the germline V gene are MDHEN and SYDVKM. V was clipped by 9 bases and J by 3 bases; unmatched bases: 11. The DNA for the CDR3 is TGTGCCAGTACCATAGGACTAGCGGGGTTCGAAGAGACCCAGTACTTC. Translation gives CASTIGLAGFEETQYF.

The rearrangement joins TRBV18 to TRBJ2-7; 9 bases fit TRBD1. The CDR3 covers 15 residues. With V trimmed by 0 bases and J by 6 bases, 6 bases remained unmatched. Per the germline V gene, CDR1 is KGHSH and CDR2 is LQKENI. The DNA for the CDR3 is TGTGCCAGCTCACCACCGTCGACAGGGGGACGCGAGCAGTACTTC. Its protein is CASSPPSTGGREQYF.

The genes are TRBV4-3 and TRBJ1-2; D is perhaps TRBD1 (6 bases). CDR1 is LGHNA and CDR2 is YSLEER in the germline V gene. CDR3 length equals 14 residues. V was clipped by 3 bases and J by 8 bases, with 16 bases between them. The CDR3 bases are TGCGCCAGCAGCCAGCGAGGACAGTCTAAAGGCTACACCTTC. Its translation: CASSQRGQSKGYTF.

The V and J genes are TRBV14 and TRBJ2-5; D is possibly TRBD1 (6 bases). CDR1 and CDR2 (germline): SGHDN, FVKESK. This CDR3 spans 15 amino acids. The V and J ends lost 1 base and 7 bases respectively, with 16 bases between them. CDR3: CASSQARGTTGTQYF. In nucleotides, the CDR3 is TGTGCCAGCAGCCAAGCGAGGGGAACGACAGGGACCCAGTACTTC.

V usage is TRBV28 and J usage is TRBJ2-7; D is possibly TRBD1 (6 bases). Germline V gene sequence: CDR1 MDHEN, CDR2 SYDVKM. This CDR3 comprises 14 residues. Trimming left V 2 bases short and J 2 bases short, with 10 bases between. CDR3 DNA: TGTGCCAGCAGTTTAGCAGGGGCCGCCTACGAGCAGTACTTC. It encodes CASSLAGAAYEQYF.

The V call is TRBV9, the J call TRBJ1-2; 7 positions match TRBD1. The CDR3 has 15 amino acids. With V trimmed by 4 bases and J by 3 bases, 9 bases remained unmatched. Germline V lookup: CDR1 SGDLS, CDR2 YYNGEE. The CDR3 bases are TGTGCCAGCAGCACAGGGACAGCACGAGACTATGGCTACACCTTC. Amino acid sequence: CASSTGTARDYGYTF.

The chain recombines TRBV29-1 with TRBJ2-7; 7 nucleotides agree with TRBD1. V dropped 5 bases and J dropped 9; count of bases not matched to a gene: 10. The CDR3 loop spans 12 amino acids. Per germline, CDR1 SQVTM and CDR2 ANQGSEA. The CDR3 region has the DNA TGCAGCGTTAGGACAGGAGGTCGGGGGCAGTACTTC. Its protein is CSVRTGGRGQYF.

This sequence joins TRBV5-1 and TRBJ2-7, with 8 bases lining up with TRBD2. Per germline, CDR1 SGHRS and CDR2 YFSETQ. This CDR3 contains 15 residues. Trimming at V came to 4 bases and at J to 12 bases, leaving 18 bases not matched to a gene. The CDR3 protein is CASSLAGTTAGGGYF. The CDR3 DNA reads as TGCGCCAGCAGCCTTGCCGGGACCACGGCCGGGGGGGGGTACTTC.

The chain is built from TRBV29-1 and TRBJ2-2; a weak D match, TRBD1 (6 bases). Germline CDR1 is SQVTM and CDR2 is ANQGSEA. This CDR3 spans 13 amino acids. Trimming shortened V by 6 bases and J by 4 bases, and 12 bases separated the two germline ends. This CDR3 reads CSVAKGGTGELFF. The CDR3 nucleotides are TGCAGCGTGGCAAAAGGGGGCACCGGGGAGCTGTTTTTT.

This clone was seen just once. The chain is built from TRBV9 and TRBJ2-2; a weak D match, TRBD2 (5 bases). CDR1 is SGDLS, CDR2 YYNGEE, per germline. The CDR3 is 17 amino acids. Trimming took off 6 bases at V and 2 bases at J, with 20 bases between the two ends. The CDR3 here is CASTTSPWTDNTGELFF. CDR3 bases: TGTGCCAGCACCACTTCCCCTTGGACTGACAACACCGGGGAGCTGTTTTTT.

V usage is TRBV19 and J usage is TRBJ2-2; no reliable D call. Trimming removed 3 bases from V and 6 bases from J, with 2 bases in between. Per germline, CDR1 LNHDA and CDR2 SQIVND (reference sequence). The length of the CDR3 is 11 residues. The CDR3 DNA reads as TGTGCCAGTAGTATCGCCGGGGAGCTGTTTTTT. Its translation is CASSIAGELFF.

This chain uses TRBV19 with TRBJ1-5, with TRBD1 matching over 8 bases. The CDR3 is 15 amino acids. After removal of 2 bases from V and 7 bases from J, the junction contained 7 bases not matched to a gene. Germline CDR1 is LNHDA and CDR2 is SQIVND (reference sequence). CDR3 bases: TGTGCCAGTAGTATAATGACAGGGGAAGGCCAGCCCCAGCATTTT. It yields the protein CASSIMTGEGQPQHF.

This clone was observed a few times. J is TRBJ2-7 and V is TRBV5-1; tentatively, D is TRBD1 (6 bases). This CDR3 is 15 amino acids long. The V gene's germline CDR1 is SGHRS and CDR2 YFSETQ. With 4 bases removed from V and 2 bases from J, the gap between germline ends came to 16 bases. Here the CDR3 DNA reads TGCGCCAGCAGCGCGAGAGGGGGTTCTGCCTACGAGCAGTACTTC. It is translated as CASSARGGSAYEQYF. Complete variable domain (other parts from reference TRBV5-1 and TRBJ2-7): KAGVTQTPRYLIKTRGQQVTLSCSPISGHRSVSWYQQTPGQGLQFLFEYFSETQRNKGNFPGRFSGRQFSNSRSEMNVSTLELGDSALYLCASSARGGSAYEQYFGPGTRLTVT.

This chain connects TRBV6-4 to TRBJ2-1, with D unresolved. CDR3 length: 14 residues. V shed 2 bases and J shed 1 base, with 6 bases lying between them. The germline V gene encodes CDR1 MRHNA and CDR2 SNTAGT. CDR3 DNA: TGTGCCAGCAGTGACACCGGTTCCTACAATGAGCAGTTCTTC. As protein: CASSDTGSYNEQFF.

This chain uses TRBV28 with TRBJ2-7; 11 bases line up with TRBD1. Per germline, CDR1 MDHEN and CDR2 SYDVKM. J gave up 6 bases and V 7 bases, and 8 bases lay outside the gene matches. This CDR3 has 14 residues. The CDR3 region has the DNA TGTGCCAGCACCCGAGGACAGGGGGCGAGCGAGCAGTACTTC. Protein sequence: CASTRGQGASEQYF.

V is TRBV4-3 and J is TRBJ2-1, with TRBD1 matching over 9 bases. Trimming at V came to 0 bases and at J to 2 bases, leaving 8 bases not matched to a gene. CDR3 size: 18 residues. The V gene's germline CDR1 is LGHNA and CDR2 YSLEER. Written as DNA, the CDR3 is TGCGCCAGCAGCCAAGAAACCCTGGACAGGGGACCCTACAATGAGCAGTTCTTC. Protein: CASSQETLDRGPYNEQFF.

CDR3 DNA sequence: TGTGCCAGCTTGACCTTAGCGGGAATGGCAGATACGCAGTATTTT. Its translation: CASLTLAGMADTQYF. The V gene is TRBV28, the J gene TRBJ2-3, with 8 bases aligning to TRBD2. Per germline, CDR1 MDHEN and CDR2 SYDVKM. After removal of 8 bases from V and 4 bases from J, the junction contained 11 bases not matched to a gene. The CDR3 spans 15 residues.

The CDR3 nucleotides read TGTGCCAGCAGCTTAGAACAGGGAAATCAGCCCCAGCATTTT. Its translation: CASSLEQGNQPQHF. The genes are TRBV7-9 and TRBJ1-5, with D perhaps TRBD1 (6 bases). The germline gives CDR1 SEHNR, CDR2 FQNEAQ (reference sequence). This CDR3 is 14 amino acids long. V was shortened by 1 base and J by 4 bases, with 8 bases between the two germline ends.

The chain is built from TRBV2 and TRBJ1-4; D might be TRBD1 (6 bases). The CDR3 sequence is 12 residues long. Germline CDR1 and CDR2: SNHLY and FYNNEI. V lost 6 bases and J lost 5, with 7 bases in between. The DNA for the CDR3 is TGTGCCAGCAGGGGGGCGAATGAAAAACTGTTTTTT. Protein product: CASRGANEKLFF.

The chain joins TRBV25-1 to TRBJ1-2, with D perhaps matching TRBD1 (5 bases). CDR3 length equals 14 residues. In germline, CDR1 is MGHDK, CDR2 SYGVNS. Trimming took off 3 bases at V and 7 bases at J, with 15 bases between the two ends. The DNA of the CDR3 is TGTGCCAGCAGTGACTCCCCCCGGAGGGGTGGCTACACCTTC. Amino acid sequence: CASSDSPRRGGYTF.

The chain couples TRBV7-3 to TRBJ2-1; perhaps TRBD1 as D (5 bases). CDR1 is SGHTA, CDR2 FQGTGA, per germline. V dropped 4 bases and J dropped 7 bases, with 11 bases sitting between them. The CDR3 is made up of 13 amino acids. CDR3 DNA sequence: TGTGCCAGCAGCTCCACGACAGATAATGAGCAGTTCTTC. It encodes CASSSTTDNEQFF.

The chain links TRBV5-1 to TRBJ2-1; D gene ambiguous. The germline V gene encodes CDR1 SGHRS and CDR2 YFSETQ. The V gene lost 1 base and the J gene lost 2 bases, with 10 bases spanning the gap. The CDR3 runs 15 residues. The CDR3 loop is CASSLTNSPYNEQFF. CDR3 coding DNA: TGCGCCAGCAGCTTGACGAACAGTCCCTACAATGAGCAGTTCTTC. Full variable domain (remainder filled in from reference TRBV5-1 and TRBJ2-1): KAGVTQTPRYLIKTRGQQVTLSCSPISGHRSVSWYQQTPGQGLQFLFEYFSETQRNKGNFPGRFSGRQFSNSRSEMNVSTLELGDSALYLCASSLTNSPYNEQFFGPGTRLTVL.